Detailed here is one TCR beta chain. The sample comes from a study of blood T cell repertoires in COVID-19. About the research overall: PBMCs, B-cell-depleted T cells, or T cells provided the cDNA or gDNA that made up the material.

CDR1 SGHRS and CDR2 YFSETQ come from the germline V gene. V lost 4 bases to trimming and J lost 7 bases, with 23 bases between them. The CDR3 totals 16 residues. Original analysis: Using reference gene primer amplification, nucleated cell counts were estimated. Sequencing was performed with immunoSEQ multiplex PCR; in TCRdb, only in-frame clones are kept and a portion is missing. That table supplies the V and J calls and clone size; D and trimming were determined from the DNA. The data contain around 130,000 clones, 84% of them seen just once; the ten biggest clones take up roughly 15%. The clonotype originates from an elderly woman with acute or convalescent COVID-19. The sequencing input was peripheral blood. J is TRBJ2-5 and V is TRBV5-1; the D gene is possibly TRBD1 (6 bases). The CDR3 region has the DNA TGCGCCAGCAGCGAAATACCGACAGGATCTTGGGGGACCCAGTACTTC. Protein sequence: CASSEIPTGSWGTQYF.